Shown below are 3 T cell receptor beta chains from a single sample sequenced in a study of blood T cell repertoires in COVID-19 (dated by TCRdb to the early 2020s). The library relied on the immunoSEQ multiplex PCR assay. As stored in TCRdb, this immuneACCESS dataset retains in-frame rearrangements with V and J assigned. A fraction of the clones does not appear; measured against another copy, unresolved V genes explain less than half of the discrepancy, and the remainder lacks a known reason. The sample table contains about 210,000 clones; only one count was recorded for about four fifths of them. Of the sample, more than 10% falls within the top ten clones. Source material: peripheral blood. The receptors were gathered from a woman aged 40 to 55 with acute or convalescent COVID-19.

The DNA for the CDR3 is TGTGCCAGCAGCTTGGAGGCTAGCGGGCCCAGCACAGATACGCAGTATTTT. Amino acid sequence: CASSLEASGPSTDTQYF. The chain joins TRBV5-6 to TRBJ2-3, with 8 nucleotides matching TRBD2. Per germline, CDR1 SGHDT and CDR2 YYEEEE. V shed 0 bases, J shed 0 bases, and the junction held 6 bases outside the gene matches. The length of the CDR3 is 17 residues.

The chain employs TRBV19 and TRBJ1-5; perhaps TRBD1 as D (6 bases). The V end lost 6 bases, the J end lost 7 bases, and 16 bases lay between the germline ends. CDR3 size: 14 residues. Germline CDR1 is LNHDA and CDR2 is SQIVND (reference sequence). The CDR3 coding sequence is TGTGCCAGTAGCAAACAGGGTCAGGGACAGCCCCAGCATTTT. Encoded protein: CASSKQGQGQPQHF.

The chain employs TRBV18 and TRBJ2-1; a possible D gene is TRBD2 (5 bases). V was trimmed by 2 bases and J by 3 bases, leaving 5 bases between them. The CDR3 is 13 amino acids. Germline-derived CDR1 and CDR2 are KGHSH and LQKENI. Written as DNA, the CDR3 is TGTGCCAGCTCACCAGACTACTACAATGAGCAGTTCTTC. Protein sequence: CASSPDYYNEQFF. The full variable domain, with the rest looked up from reference TRBV18 and TRBJ2-1, is NAGVMQNPRHLVRRRGQEARLRCSPMKGHSHVYWYRQLPEEGLKFMVYLQKENIIDESGMPKERFSAEFPKEGPSILRIQQVVRGDSAAYFCASSPDYYNEQFFGPGTRLTVL.